This T cell receptor beta chain is from a study of CD8+CD57+ T cells in acquired aplastic anemia. Whole-study context: The study obtained an average of 3.2 ug of DNA from sorted CD4+ and CD8+ cells.

Trimming left V 7 bases short and J 7 bases short, with 17 bases between. From germline, CDR1 is MNHNS and CDR2 SASEGT. CDR3 size: 13 residues. This clonotype was found once. What it binds is unknown. General study points: For CD8+ Simpson's diversity, patients and controls showed no significant difference. Overlapping CD8+ CDR3 repertoires of patients and controls contained roughly 27 shared sequences.

Genomic DNA was employed as the template in profiling TCR beta VDJ and CDR3. TCRdb re-analysed the reads in MiXCR, keeping a single row per CDR3 protein. Of 150,000 to 160,000 distinct CDR3 sequences in the sample, about 48% are singletons; the top ten hold approximately 12%. It was patients with CD8+CD57+ cell expansion by flow cytometry who were chosen for sequencing. Sampling of blood occurred while the patients had still received no therapy. Material for sequencing was sorted CD4+, CD8+, or CD8+CD57+ T cells (not recorded which) from PBMCs. The sequence was obtained from a human donor with aplastic anemia. This chain connects TRBV6-1 to TRBJ2-7, with a tentative D call TRBD1 (6 bases). This CDR3 reads CASTLRGSGEQYF. The CDR3 DNA reads TGTGCCAGCACCTTGAGGGGGTCCGGGGAGCAGTACTTC.